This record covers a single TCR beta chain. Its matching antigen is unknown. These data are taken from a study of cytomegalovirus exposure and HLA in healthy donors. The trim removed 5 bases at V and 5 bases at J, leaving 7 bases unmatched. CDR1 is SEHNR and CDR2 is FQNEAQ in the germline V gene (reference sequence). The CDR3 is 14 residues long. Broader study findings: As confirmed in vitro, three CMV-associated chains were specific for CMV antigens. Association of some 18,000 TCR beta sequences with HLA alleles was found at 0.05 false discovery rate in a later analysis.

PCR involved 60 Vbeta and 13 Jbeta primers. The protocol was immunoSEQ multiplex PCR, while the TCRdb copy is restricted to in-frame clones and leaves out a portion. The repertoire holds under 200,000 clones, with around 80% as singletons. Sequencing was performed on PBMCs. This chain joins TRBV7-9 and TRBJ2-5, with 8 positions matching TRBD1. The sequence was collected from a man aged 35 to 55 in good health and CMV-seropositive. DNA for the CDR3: TGTGCCAGCAGCCCACAGGGGGTCGGGGAGACCCAGTACTTC. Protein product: CASSPQGVGETQYF.